The present entry profiles one T cell receptor (beta chain) with its context. As yet, its antigen is unknown. This entry is derived from a study of chemoradiotherapy in HPV16-positive cancers. Whole-study findings and limits: Only a couple of HPV16-positive patients supplied the functional HPV-specificity definition.

This table comes from immunoSEQ multiplex PCR, and its TCRdb copy is limited to in-frame clones, with some not included. The table records around 19,000 clones, 90% of them present only once. Sequenced material: blood, taken from a patient who underwent chemoradiotherapy. The sequence was obtained from a human donor with HPV-associated anogenital cancer.

CDR3 DNA: TGTGCCAGCAGCTTAAGGTATCAGGACACTGAAGCTTTCTTT. As protein: CASSLRYQDTEAFF. This chain connects TRBV7-2 to TRBJ1-1; D is ambiguous. CDR1 is SGHTA and CDR2 is FQGNSA in the germline V gene. The V end was cut by 2 bases, the J end by 3 bases, with 10 bases between. The CDR3 sequence is 14 residues long.